This T cell receptor (beta chain) is from a study of early T cells in non-severe SARS-CoV-2 infection. Study-wide points: Using VDJdb, the matching emphasized anti-spike CD8 responses while missing private and CD4 specificities.

TCRdb re-called the 5' RACE reads through MiXCR, storing one row per CDR3 protein. Of tens of thousands of distinct CDR3 sequences listed, 11% are singletons. CDR3 length: 14 amino acids. Germline-derived CDR1 and CDR2 are ENHRY and SYGVKD. Trimming removed 1 base from V and 6 bases from J, with 10 bases in between. Notes on this clonotype: Its antigen is not identified.

The sequence was obtained from an adult who was a healthcare worker with PCR-confirmed SARS-CoV-2 infection or an uninfected control (not recorded which). What was sequenced was whole blood. The chain joins TRBV10-3 to TRBJ2-1; D ambiguous. CDR3 in DNA: TGTGCCATCAGTGAGTTCCAACAGCTCAATGAGCAGTTCTTC. Its protein product is CAISEFQQLNEQFF.